Below are 25 T cell receptor beta chains sequenced from a single sample in a study of beta chain features in type 1 diabetes. Sequencing targeted expressed TCRB transcripts, as all isolated RNA had been reverse transcribed. Produced via immunoSEQ multiplex PCR; TCRdb's table is partial and in-frame only. The sample holds 250,000 to 350,000 clones, 13% to 15% seen once. The sample taken for sequencing was central memory CD4+ T cells from blood. All receptors derive from a man aged 30 to 39 in good health.

Comments on this clone: Other DNA sequences in this specimen translate into the identical CDR3. The J gene is TRBJ1-2, the V gene TRBV11-2; perhaps TRBD1 as D (5 bases). The CDR3 extends over 13 amino acids. V was trimmed by 3 bases and J by 2 bases, leaving 7 bases between them. The germline CDR1 and CDR2 sequences are SGHAT and FQNNGV. The CDR3 DNA reads as TGTGCCAGCAGCTTGGGGGGGAACTATGGCTACACCTTC. Amino acid sequence: CASSLGGNYGYTF.

This chain joins TRBV18 and TRBJ2-2; TRBD1 is a possible D gene (6 bases). This CDR3 contains 15 residues. V shed 5 bases and J shed 5 bases, with 15 bases lying between them. CDR1 KGHSH and CDR2 LQKENI come from the germline V gene. The chain's CDR3 is CASSADRNPTGELFF. The CDR3 nucleotides read TGTGCCAGCTCAGCGGACAGAAACCCAACCGGGGAGCTGTTTTTT.

To note about this clone: This sample includes further DNA sequences coding for the same CDR3. The chain links TRBV25-1 to TRBJ2-2, with no clear D. Germline values: CDR1 MGHDK, CDR2 SYGVNS. Trimming pared 2 bases from V and 9 bases from J, leaving 13 bases between. The CDR3 runs 14 residues. The CDR3 spells CASSEDRGGRELFF. CDR3 coding DNA: TGTGCCAGCAGTGAAGATCGCGGCGGCAGGGAGCTGTTTTTT. Drawing the rest from reference TRBV25-1 and TRBJ2-2, the complete variable domain is EADIYQTPRYLVIGTGKKITLECSQTMGHDKMYWYQQDPGMELHLIHYSYGVNSTEKGDLSSESTVSRIRTEHFPLTLESARPSHTSQYLCASSEDRGGRELFFGEGSRLTVL.

CDR3 sequence reads: CASSKSSGSHEQFF. CDR3 coding DNA: TGTGCCAGCAGTAAAAGTAGCGGGAGCCATGAGCAGTTCTTC. This sequence joins TRBV2 and TRBJ2-1, with 9 bases fitting TRBD2. Trimming at V came to 5 bases and at J to 8 bases, leaving 7 bases not matched to a gene. Germline lookup yields CDR1 SNHLY and CDR2 FYNNEI. This CDR3 spans 14 amino acids.

The gene calls are TRBV7-2 and TRBJ1-4; TRBD1 might be the D (5 bases). The V end was cut by 5 bases, the J end by 4 bases, with 14 bases between. The CDR3 loop spans 15 amino acids. CDR1 and CDR2 from the germline V gene are SGHTA and FQGNSA. This CDR3 is CASSPLGGFNEKLFF. CDR3 DNA: TGTGCCAGCAGCCCACTCGGGGGGTTTAATGAAAAACTGTTTTTT.

This chain links TRBV7-2 with TRBJ2-1; D possibly corresponds to TRBD2 (7 bases). V gave up 4 bases and J gave up 9 bases, with 16 bases separating them. The germline CDR1 and CDR2 sequences are SGHTA and FQGNSA. The CDR3 sequence is 14 residues long. The CDR3 sequence is CASSWSGGGGEQFF. CDR3 in DNA: TGTGCCAGCAGCTGGTCGGGGGGCGGAGGTGAGCAGTTCTTC. The complete variable domain, with remaining parts taken from reference TRBV7-2 and TRBJ2-1, reads GAGVSQSPSNKVTEKGKDVELRCDPISGHTALYWYRQSLGQGLEFLIYFQGNSAPDKSGLPSDRFSAERTGGSVSTLTIQRTQQEDSAVYLCASSWSGGGGEQFFGPGTRLTVL.

The chain couples TRBV27 to TRBJ2-2, with a possible D match to TRBD1 (6 bases). There are 15 residues in the CDR3. V was clipped by 5 bases and J by 2 bases, with 12 bases between them. Germline lookup yields CDR1 MNHEY and CDR2 SMNVEV (reference sequence). CDR3 DNA sequence: TGTGCCAGCAGTCAATCCGGGACAAACACCGGGGAGCTGTTTTTT. Translating gives CASSQSGTNTGELFF.

V is TRBV7-2 and J is TRBJ1-1; no definite D call. Germline V gene lookup returns CDR1 SGHTA and CDR2 FQGNSA. CDR3 length: 13 amino acids. Trimming left V 3 bases short and J 6 bases short, with 11 bases between. In DNA form, the CDR3 reads TGTGCCAGCAGCTTTTCTGTATGGGCTGAAGCTTTCTTT. This encodes CASSFSVWAEAFF.

This clone was found once. The genes are TRBV5-1 and TRBJ1-4; no reliable D call. This CDR3 is 13 amino acids long. The V and J ends lost 1 base and 3 bases respectively, with 4 bases between them. CDR1 is SGHRS, CDR2 YFSETQ, per germline. The CDR3 region is CASSLRPNEKLFF. The CDR3 DNA reads TGCGCCAGCAGCTTGCGGCCTAATGAAAAACTGTTTTTT.

This clone appeared a few times. The chain uses TRBV18 and TRBJ2-1; D assignment may be TRBD1 or TRBD2 (5 bases each). This CDR3 has 14 amino acids. CDR1 and CDR2 from the germline V gene are KGHSH and LQKENI. V dropped 2 bases and J dropped 7 bases, with 12 bases sitting between them. CDR3 bases: TGTGCCAGCTCACCAGGGGGAATTGGAAATGAGCAGTTCTTC. Translated: CASSPGGIGNEQFF.

Ten or more counts support this clone. The chain recombines TRBV10-3 with TRBJ1-6; 9 bases agree with TRBD1. The CDR3 sequence is 16 residues long. V lost 6 bases, J lost 14 bases, and 17 bases stayed unmatched. Germline loops: CDR1 ENHRY, CDR2 SYGVKD. The CDR3 DNA is TGTGCCATCAGGATGGGACAGGGAAGTTCGGGCGGAACCCTCCACTTT. It specifies CAIRMGQGSSGGTLHF.

There are many counts of this clone. The V call is TRBV6-1, the J call TRBJ1-5, with 8 bases identical to TRBD1. The CDR3 totals 15 residues. V lost 3 bases to trimming and J lost 2 bases; unmatched junction nucleotides: 3. Looked up from germline, CDR1 is MNHNS and CDR2 is SASEGT. As DNA, the CDR3 is TGTGCCAGCAGTGACAGGGGGCAACGCAATCAGCCCCAGCATTTT. It codes for CASSDRGQRNQPQHF.

The chain links TRBV18 to TRBJ2-5, with a tentative D call TRBD1 (8 bases). V gave up 1 base and J gave up 4 bases, with 13 bases separating them. The CDR3 totals 15 residues. The germline CDR1 and CDR2 sequences are KGHSH and LQKENI. CDR3 amino acids: CASSPRTGRGETQYF. In DNA, the CDR3 is TGTGCCAGCTCACCACGGACAGGGAGGGGAGAGACCCAGTACTTC. Filled out from reference TRBV18 and TRBJ2-5, the complete variable domain reads NAGVMQNPRHLVRRRGQEARLRCSPMKGHSHVYWYRQLPEEGLKFMVYLQKENIIDESGMPKERFSAEFPKEGPSILRIQQVVRGDSAAYFCASSPRTGRGETQYFGPGTRLLVL.

This clone was recorded a few times. The chain is built from TRBV2 and TRBJ2-3, with 10 bases identical to TRBD2. The germline V gene encodes CDR1 SNHLY and CDR2 FYNNEI. V lost 6 bases to trimming and J lost 0 bases; unmatched junction nucleotides: 3. The CDR3 totals 15 residues. The CDR3 protein is CASSLTSGSTDTQYF. The CDR3 nucleotides are TGTGCCAGCAGCCTGACTAGCGGGAGCACAGATACGCAGTATTTT.

The chain employs TRBV6-6 and TRBJ1-1; unclear D gene. Germline V gene sequence: CDR1 MNHNY, CDR2 SVGAGI (reference sequence). The CDR3 consists of 14 residues. Trimming stripped 0 bases from V and 6 bases from J, with 11 bases between. The chain's CDR3 is CASSYSPVSPEAFF. In DNA, the CDR3 is TGTGCCAGCAGTTACTCTCCAGTCTCTCCTGAAGCTTTCTTT.

The J gene is TRBJ1-4, the V gene TRBV5-6, with 8 bases aligning to TRBD1. The ends lost 3 bases at V and 4 bases at J; junction bases unmatched: 8. Germline CDR1 reads SGHDT; CDR2 reads YYEEEE. The CDR3 totals 16 residues. CDR3 in amino acids: CASSWGQAQDNEKLFF. CDR3 coding DNA: TGTGCCAGCAGCTGGGGACAGGCACAGGATAATGAAAAACTGTTTTTT.

This clone was seen more than once but under ten times. The chain has TRBV5-6 and TRBJ1-2, with 7 positions matching TRBD1. The CDR3 has 15 amino acids. Losses at the gene ends were 3 bases for V and 5 bases for J; bases not matched to a gene: 10. The germline CDR1 and CDR2 sequences are SGHDT and YYEEEE. The CDR3 coding sequence is TGTGCCAGCAGCTCACGGACAGGAACATCTTATGGCTACACCTTC. Residues: CASSSRTGTSYGYTF.

This clone was detected only a few times. The J gene is TRBJ1-1, the V gene TRBV29-1; D perhaps matches TRBD1 (6 bases). The V gene lost 4 bases and the J gene lost 3 bases, with 15 bases spanning the gap. The CDR3 totals 14 residues. Looked up from germline, CDR1 is SQVTM and CDR2 is ANQGSEA. The CDR3 reads CSVGVGGGYTEAFF. The CDR3 nucleotides are TGCAGCGTTGGGGTGGGCGGGGGCTACACTGAAGCTTTCTTT.

The chain combines TRBV4-2 with TRBJ2-7, with D perhaps matching TRBD2 (6 bases). Germline CDR1 is LGHNA and CDR2 is YNFKEQ. V shed 0 bases and J shed 3 bases, with 27 bases lying between them. The CDR3 runs to 20 residues. The CDR3, as DNA: TGTGCCAGCAGCCAAGAGAGTGACGGGAGAGCCTTTGGACGATACTACGAGCAGTACGTC. It is translated as CASSQESDGRAFGRYYEQYV.

This clone came up a few times. The V gene is TRBV6-1, the J gene TRBJ2-1; 8 positions agree with TRBD1. This CDR3 has 15 amino acids. Per germline, CDR1 MNHNS and CDR2 SASEGT. J lost 6 bases, V lost 4 bases, and 8 bases had no gene match. Written as DNA, the CDR3 is TGTGCCAGCAGTGCGGACAGGGCCTATCCCAATGAGCAGTTCTTC. Translated, it gives CASSADRAYPNEQFF.

Comment on this clone: At one end the junction does not follow the germline gene, possibly because of a read error. V and J are TRBV7-7 and TRBJ2-2, with 9 bases aligning to TRBD1. In germline, CDR1 is SSHAT, CDR2 FNYEAQ (reference sequence). The CDR3 runs to 17 residues. DNA of the CDR3: TGTGCTAGCAGCTTAAGGACAGGGGCGACTAACACCGGGGAGCTGTTTTTT. As protein: CASSLRTGATNTGELFF.

The chain has TRBV4-3 and TRBJ2-4; D gene unclear. Between the trimmed V and J ends, which lost 3 bases and 4 bases, there was a span of 7 bases. CDR3 length: 13 amino acids. Germline lookup yields CDR1 LGHNA and CDR2 YSLEER. CDR3 DNA sequence: TGCGCCAGCAGCCAGGCCCGAAAAAACATTCAGTACTTC. It codes for CASSQARKNIQYF.

This clone was observed a handful of times. The chain is built from TRBV6-5 and TRBJ1-2; the match to TRBD1 covers 7 bases. The germline V gene encodes CDR1 MNHEY and CDR2 SVGAGI. V shed 6 bases and J 4 bases; nucleotides not matched to a gene: 11. This CDR3 is 15 amino acids long. For the CDR3, the DNA is TGTGCCAGCAGGACCGACAGGGTAGCATTCTATGGCTACACCTTC. It encodes CASRTDRVAFYGYTF.

This chain joins TRBV6-6 and TRBJ1-2; 9 nucleotides align to TRBD1. V was clipped by 4 bases and J by 7 bases; unmatched bases: 7. Germline CDR1 MNHNY, CDR2 SVGAGI (reference sequence). This CDR3 contains 14 residues. In DNA, the CDR3 is TGTGCCAGCAGTTTTGAGGACAGGGGAACTGGCTACACCTTC. Protein sequence: CASSFEDRGTGYTF.

This chain joins TRBV11-3 and TRBJ2-1; the D is unclear. V lost 3 bases to trimming and J lost 5 bases, with 20 bases between them. Germline CDR1 reads SGHNT; CDR2 reads YENEEA. This CDR3 has 17 residues. CDR3 sequence (DNA): TGTGCCAGCAGCTTCCGTCGTTTGGGTCAGGTTAACAATGAGCAGTTCTTC. It codes for CASSFRRLGQVNNEQFF. The complete variable domain, with remaining parts taken from reference TRBV11-3 and TRBJ2-1, reads EAGVVQSPRYKIIEKKQPVAFWCNPISGHNTLYWYLQNLGQGPELLIRYENEEAVDDSQLPKDRFSAERLKGVDSTLKIQPAELGDSAVYLCASSFRRLGQVNNEQFFGPGTRLTVL.